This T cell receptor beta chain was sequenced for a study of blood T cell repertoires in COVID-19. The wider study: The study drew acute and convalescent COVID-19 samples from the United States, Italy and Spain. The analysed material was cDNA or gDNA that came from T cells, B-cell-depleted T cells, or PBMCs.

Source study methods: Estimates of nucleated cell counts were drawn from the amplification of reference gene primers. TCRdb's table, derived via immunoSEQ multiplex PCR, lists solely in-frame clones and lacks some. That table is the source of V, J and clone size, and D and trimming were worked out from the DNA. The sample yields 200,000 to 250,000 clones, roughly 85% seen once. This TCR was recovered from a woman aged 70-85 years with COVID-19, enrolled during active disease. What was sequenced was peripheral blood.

CDR3 amino acids: CASRRTGLSYEQYF. The CDR3 DNA is TGTGCCAGCAGACGGACAGGGTTATCCTACGAGCAGTACTTC. V and J are TRBV6-5 and TRBJ2-7; 8 bases fit TRBD1. The germline gives CDR1 MNHEY, CDR2 SVGAGI. V shed 6 bases, J shed 1 base, and the junction held 5 bases outside the gene matches. The CDR3 is 14 amino acids.